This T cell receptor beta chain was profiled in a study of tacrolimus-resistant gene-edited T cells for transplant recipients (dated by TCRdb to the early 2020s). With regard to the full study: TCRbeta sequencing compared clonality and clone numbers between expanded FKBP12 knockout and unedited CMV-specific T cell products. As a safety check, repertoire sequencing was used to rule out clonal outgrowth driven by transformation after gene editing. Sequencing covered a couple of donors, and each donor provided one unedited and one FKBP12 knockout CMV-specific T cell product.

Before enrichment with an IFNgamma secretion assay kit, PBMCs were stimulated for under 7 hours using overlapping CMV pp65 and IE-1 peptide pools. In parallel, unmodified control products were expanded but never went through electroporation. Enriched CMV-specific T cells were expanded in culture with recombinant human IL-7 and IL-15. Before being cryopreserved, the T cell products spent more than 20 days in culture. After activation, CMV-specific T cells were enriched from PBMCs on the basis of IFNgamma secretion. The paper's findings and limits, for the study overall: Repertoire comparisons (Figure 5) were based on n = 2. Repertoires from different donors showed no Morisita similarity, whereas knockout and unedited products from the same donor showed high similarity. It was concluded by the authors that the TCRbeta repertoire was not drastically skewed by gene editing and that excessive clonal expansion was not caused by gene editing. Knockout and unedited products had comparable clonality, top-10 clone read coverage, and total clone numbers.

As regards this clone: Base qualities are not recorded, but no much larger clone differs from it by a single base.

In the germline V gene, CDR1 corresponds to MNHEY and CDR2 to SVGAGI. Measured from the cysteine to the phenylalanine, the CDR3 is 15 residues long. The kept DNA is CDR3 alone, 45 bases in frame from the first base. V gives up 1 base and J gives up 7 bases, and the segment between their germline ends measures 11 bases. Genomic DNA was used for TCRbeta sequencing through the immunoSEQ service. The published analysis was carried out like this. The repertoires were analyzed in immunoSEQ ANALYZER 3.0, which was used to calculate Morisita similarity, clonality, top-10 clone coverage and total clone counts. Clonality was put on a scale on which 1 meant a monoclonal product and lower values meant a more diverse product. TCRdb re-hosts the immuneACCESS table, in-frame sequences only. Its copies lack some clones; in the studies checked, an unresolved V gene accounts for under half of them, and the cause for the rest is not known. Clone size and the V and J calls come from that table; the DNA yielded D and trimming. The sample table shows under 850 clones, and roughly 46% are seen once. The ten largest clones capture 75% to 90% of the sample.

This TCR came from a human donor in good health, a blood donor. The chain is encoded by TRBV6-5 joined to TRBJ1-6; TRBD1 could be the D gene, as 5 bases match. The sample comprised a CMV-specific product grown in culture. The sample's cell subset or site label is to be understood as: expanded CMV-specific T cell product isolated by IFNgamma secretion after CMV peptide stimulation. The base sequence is TGTGCCAGCAGTTACTTCCAGGGAAAGAATTCACCCCTCCACTTT. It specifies CASSYFQGKNSPLHF.